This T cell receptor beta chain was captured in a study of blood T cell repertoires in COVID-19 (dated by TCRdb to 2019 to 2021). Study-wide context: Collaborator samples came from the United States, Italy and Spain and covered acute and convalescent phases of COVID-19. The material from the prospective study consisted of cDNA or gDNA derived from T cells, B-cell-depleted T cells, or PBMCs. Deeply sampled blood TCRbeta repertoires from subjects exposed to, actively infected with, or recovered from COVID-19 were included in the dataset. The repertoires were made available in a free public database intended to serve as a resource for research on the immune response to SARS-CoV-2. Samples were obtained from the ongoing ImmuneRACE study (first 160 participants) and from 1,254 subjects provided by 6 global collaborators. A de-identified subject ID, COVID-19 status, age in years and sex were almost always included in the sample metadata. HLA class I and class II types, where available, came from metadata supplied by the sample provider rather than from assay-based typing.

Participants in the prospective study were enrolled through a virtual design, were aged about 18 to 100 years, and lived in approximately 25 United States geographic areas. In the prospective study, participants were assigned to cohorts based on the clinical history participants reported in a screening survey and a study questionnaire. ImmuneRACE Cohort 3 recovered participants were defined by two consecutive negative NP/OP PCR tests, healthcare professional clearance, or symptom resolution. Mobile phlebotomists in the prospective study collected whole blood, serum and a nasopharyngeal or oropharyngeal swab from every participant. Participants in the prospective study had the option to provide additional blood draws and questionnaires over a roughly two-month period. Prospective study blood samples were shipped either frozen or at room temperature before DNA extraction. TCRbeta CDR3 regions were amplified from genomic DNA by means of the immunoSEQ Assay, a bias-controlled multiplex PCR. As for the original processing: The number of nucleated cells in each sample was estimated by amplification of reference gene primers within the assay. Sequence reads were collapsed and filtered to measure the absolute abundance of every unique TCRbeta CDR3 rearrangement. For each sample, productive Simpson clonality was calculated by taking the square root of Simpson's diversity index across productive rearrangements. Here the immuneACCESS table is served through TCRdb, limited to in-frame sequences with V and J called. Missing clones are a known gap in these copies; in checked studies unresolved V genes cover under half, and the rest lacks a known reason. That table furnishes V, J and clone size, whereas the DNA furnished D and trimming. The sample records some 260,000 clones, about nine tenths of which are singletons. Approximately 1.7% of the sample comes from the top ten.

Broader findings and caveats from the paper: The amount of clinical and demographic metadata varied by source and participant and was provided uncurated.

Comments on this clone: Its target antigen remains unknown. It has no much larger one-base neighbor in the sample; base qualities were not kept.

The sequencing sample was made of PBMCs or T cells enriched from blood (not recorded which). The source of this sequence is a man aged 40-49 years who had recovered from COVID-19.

CDR3 loop: CASSLVGADTEAFF. The sequenced DNA: TGCGCCAGCAGCTTGGTGGGGGCTGACACTGAAGCTTTCTTT. The chain is made from TRBV5-1 and TRBJ1-1; TRBD1 is possibly the D segment (6 matching bases). V loses 0 bases of germline sequence and J loses 3 bases, and the interval between the two ends is 9 bases. The germline V gene yields SGHRS for CDR1 and YFSETQ for CDR2. The CDR3 numbers 14 residues from cysteine through phenylalanine. The read is trimmed to its CDR3 DNA, 42 bases read in frame from base 1.